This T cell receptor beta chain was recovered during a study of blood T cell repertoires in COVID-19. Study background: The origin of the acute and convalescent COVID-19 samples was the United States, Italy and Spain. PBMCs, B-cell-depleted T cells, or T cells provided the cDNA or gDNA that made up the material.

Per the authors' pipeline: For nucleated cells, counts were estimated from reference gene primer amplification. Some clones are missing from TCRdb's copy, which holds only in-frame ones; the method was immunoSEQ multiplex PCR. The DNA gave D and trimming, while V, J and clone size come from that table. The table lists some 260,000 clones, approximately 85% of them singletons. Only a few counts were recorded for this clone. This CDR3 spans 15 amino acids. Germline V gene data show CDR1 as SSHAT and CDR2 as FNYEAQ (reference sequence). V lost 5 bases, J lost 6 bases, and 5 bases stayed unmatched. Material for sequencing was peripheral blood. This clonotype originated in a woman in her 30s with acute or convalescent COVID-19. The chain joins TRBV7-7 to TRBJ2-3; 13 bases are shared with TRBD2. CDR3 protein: CASSPRTSGSDTQYF. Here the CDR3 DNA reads TGTGCCAGCAGCCCAAGGACTAGCGGGAGTGATACGCAGTATTTT.